This is a list of T cell receptor beta chains from one sample in a study of cytomegalovirus exposure and HLA in healthy donors. Sequencing used immunoSEQ multiplex PCR; TCRdb keeps in-frame clones, though not all of them. Seen here are about 160,000 clones, 81% observed once, and the top ten hold under 15%. The sample consisted of PBMCs. These receptors were obtained from a woman in her fifties or sixties in good health and CMV-seronegative. The CDR3 runs from the conserved cysteine through the conserved F or W. The D gene is left open where the match is weak. Only some rows state a clone size, as once, few, many or a class for expanded clones.

>TRBJ2-4|TRBV7-2|NA|TRBD1
TGTGCCAGCAGCCCCCGGACAGGGGGGCAAAACATTCAGTACTTC
CASSPRTGGQNIQYF
>TRBJ2-7|TRBV6-4|NA|NA
TGTGCCAGCAGCGCCCCGGTTACCTACGAGCAGTACTTC
CASSAPVTYEQYF
>TRBJ2-3|TRBV25-1|NA|TRBD2
TGTGCCAGCACCGAGAACCTAGCGGGAGTTCGTGAAGATACGCAGTATTTT
CASTENLAGVREDTQYF
>TRBJ2-2|TRBV9|NA|TRBD2
TGTGCCAGCAGCGTAGGAAGCGGGACGAACACCGGGGAGCTGTTTTTT
CASSVGSGTNTGELFF
>TRBJ1-1|TRBV5-4|NA|TRBD1
TGTGCCAGCAGCTTGAGACAGGGCGGCACTGAAGCTTTCTTT
CASSLRQGGTEAFF
>TRBJ2-2|TRBV5-5|NA|NA
TGTGCCAGCAGCATACGGGGTATCGCCGGGGAGCTGTTTTTT
CASSIRGIAGELFF
>TRBJ2-1|TRBV14|NA|TRBD2
TGTGCCAGCAGCCGAAGACTAGCGGGAATCTCCTACAATGAGCAGTTCTTC
CASSRRLAGISYNEQFF
>TRBJ1-2|TRBV27|NA|NA
TGTGCCAGCAGTTTCGGACAGCAAAACTATGGCTACACCTTC
CASSFGQQNYGYTF
>TRBJ2-2|TRBV2|NA|TRBD1
TGTGCCAGCAGACCCGGGACAGACACCGGGGAGCTGTTTTTT
CASRPGTDTGELFF
>TRBJ2-3|TRBV5-6|NA|TRBD1
TGTGCCAGCAGCCCGACAGGGGAAGAGTACACAGATACGCAGTATTTT
CASSPTGEEYTDTQYF
>TRBJ2-1|TRBV6-1|NA|TRBD1
TGTGCCAGTTTAGGAGGACAGGCCTACAATGAGCAGTTCTTC
CASLGGQAYNEQFF
>TRBJ2-1|TRBV10-1|few|NA
TGCGCCAGCAGAGAAGCCGGAGAGAACAATGAGCAGTTCTTC
CASREAGENNEQFF
>TRBJ2-7|TRBV7-9|NA|TRBD1
TGTGCCAGCAGCCTAGGGACAGACGCGGTCGTCTCCTACGAGCAGTACTTC
CASSLGTDAVVSYEQYF
>TRBJ1-4|TRBV5-1|NA|NA
TGCGCCAGCACCGTCTGGGGAGTTGGCGATGAAAAACTGTTTTTT
CASTVWGVGDEKLFF
>TRBJ2-7|TRBV7-9|NA|NA
TGTGCCAGCAGCTTAGGGTCTGGACACGCCGACGACGAGCAGTACTTC
CASSLGSGHADDEQYF
>TRBJ1-4|TRBV6-1|NA|NA
TGTGCCAGCAGTGAAACTTCCCGTGGTGAAAAACTGTTTTTT
CASSETSRGEKLFF
>TRBJ1-1|TRBV29-1|NA|NA
TGCAGTTCCTCCGACAGTCGATGGACTGAAGCTTTCTTT
CSSSDSRWTEAFF
>TRBJ1-4|TRBV2|NA|NA
TGTGCCAGCAGTGAAGACAGGGTGGGTCAAAAACTGTTTTTT
CASSEDRVGQKLFF
>TRBJ2-5|TRBV9|NA|NA
TGTGCCAGCAGCGTAGGGCCGCACCAAGAGACCCAGTACTTC
CASSVGPHQETQYF
>TRBJ1-1|TRBV29-1|few|NA
TGCAGCGTTCCAGGGTTGGGTAACACTGAAGCTTTCTTT
CSVPGLGNTEAFF
>TRBJ1-5|TRBV6-1|NA|NA
TGTGCCAGCAGTGAAGGGGGCTGGAGCAATCAGCCCCAGCATTTT
CASSEGGWSNQPQHF
>TRBJ2-3|TRBV11-2|NA|TRBD2
TGTGCCAGCAGCCGAAGGGGCCTAGCGGGGGGTCGCACAGATACGCAGTATTTT
CASSRRGLAGGRTDTQYF
>TRBJ1-1|TRBV27|NA|TRBD1
TGTGCCAGCAGTCCCGGGACAGGGCACGGCACTGAAGCTTTCTTT
CASSPGTGHGTEAFF
>TRBJ2-7|TRBV30|NA|NA
TGTGCCTGGAGTGTACTAGCCTACGAGCAGTACTTC
CAWSVLAYEQYF
>TRBJ1-1|TRBV7-9|NA|NA
TGTGCCAGCAGCCTACATACAGGGGAAGCTTTCTTT
CASSLHTGEAFF
>TRBJ1-1|TRBV5-1|NA|NA
TGCGCCAGCAGCTGGGGGGGGATAGGTACTGAAGCTTTCTTT
CASSWGGIGTEAFF
>TRBJ2-6|TRBV7-2|NA|NA
TGTGCCAGCAGCGGGGACTGGGGCTTAGGGCCTGGGGCCAACGTCCTGACTTTC
CASSGDWGLGPGANVLTF
>TRBJ1-5|TRBV18|NA|NA
TGTGCCAGCACAACAGGGACCAATCAGCCCCAGCATTTT
CASTTGTNQPQHF
>TRBJ2-7|TRBV9|NA|NA
TGTGCCAGCAGCGTAGAAGGGGGATCCTACGAGCAGTACTTC
CASSVEGGSYEQYF
>TRBJ1-1|TRBV6-5|NA|TRBD1
TGTGCCAGCAGTCAAGACAGGGGTACTGAAGCTTTCTTT
CASSQDRGTEAFF
>TRBJ2-5|TRBV7-9|NA|NA
TGTTCCAGCAGCTTATACTCGGAGACCCAGTACTTC
CSSSLYSETQYF
>TRBJ1-2|TRBV5-5|NA|NA
TGTGCCAGCAGCTCCCTAGCCGGAATCTATGGCTACACCTTC
CASSSLAGIYGYTF
>TRBJ1-4|TRBV11-2|NA|TRBD1
TGTGCCAGCAGCTCTTACCGGGACAGTAATGAAAAACTGTTTTTT
CASSSYRDSNEKLFF
>TRBJ1-1|TRBV4-2|NA|NA
TGTGCCAGCAGTCAACCCGGGGGGTTCACTGAAGCTTTCTTT
CASSQPGGFTEAFF
>TRBJ2-7|TRBV7-9|NA|NA
TGTGCCAGCAGCTTAGTGGTGACACCTCCAGAAGTGAACTTC
CASSLVVTPPEVNF
>TRBJ1-1|TRBV28|NA|TRBD1
TGTGCCAGCAGCATGACGGACAGGGGGCGATCAGCTTTCTTT
CASSMTDRGRSAFF
>TRBJ1-4|TRBV13|NA|NA
TGTGCCAGCAGCTCTGGGGCGAGGAATGAAAAACTGTTTTTT
CASSSGARNEKLFF
>TRBJ1-1|TRBV5-6|NA|NA
TGTGCCAGCAGCTCACAGGGAGTCACTGAAGCTTTCTTT
CASSSQGVTEAFF
>TRBJ2-7|TRBV13|NA|TRBD1
TGTGCCAGCAGCCTACTTGGGGCAGGGGGCTTTTCCTACGAGCAGTACTTC
CASSLLGAGGFSYEQYF
>TRBJ1-1|TRBV29-1|NA|TRBD1
TGCAGCGTGCAGACAGGGCTGAACACTGAAGCTTTCTTT
CSVQTGLNTEAFF
>TRBJ2-1|TRBV6-1|NA|TRBD2
TGTGCCAGCAGTGAAAGCAGCGGGATCTACAATGAGCAGTTCTTC
CASSESSGIYNEQFF
>TRBJ1-3|TRBV5-6|NA|NA
TGTGCCAGCGGCTGGCGGGAAGCCTCTGGAAACACCATATATTTT
CASGWREASGNTIYF
>TRBJ2-1|TRBV20-1|few|NA
TGCAGTGCTAGAGTGATGGGGCTGCAGTTCTTC
CSARVMGLQFF
>TRBJ2-3|TRBV7-9|NA|TRBD2
TGTTCCAGCAGGCCCGGTGAAGCGGGAGGTAGCACAGATACGCAGTATTTT
CSSRPGEAGGSTDTQYF
>TRBJ1-5|TRBV2|few|NA
TGTGCCAGCAGCCGGACAGTGGATAGCAATCAGCCCCAGCATTTT
CASSRTVDSNQPQHF
>TRBJ1-1|TRBV5-1|NA|NA
TGCGCCAGCAGCTTGGAGGGGTACTACACTGAAGCTTTCTTT
CASSLEGYYTEAFF
>TRBJ2-3|TRBV6-6|few|TRBD2
TGTGCCAGCAGTGCGGGACTAGCGACAAGGGAGTATTTT
CASSAGLATREYF
>TRBJ2-1|TRBV11-2|NA|NA
TGTGCCAGCACCCCTGGGACTCCATACAATGAGCAGTTCTTC
CASTPGTPYNEQFF
>TRBJ2-3|TRBV5-4|NA|TRBD2
TGTGCCAGCAGCCCCGGACTAGCGGGGGGGACCGATACGCAGTATTTT
CASSPGLAGGTDTQYF
>TRBJ2-1|TRBV18|NA|TRBD1
TGTGCCAGCTCGGAAGGACAGGCCACACGGCAGTTCTTC
CASSEGQATRQFF
>TRBJ2-2|TRBV7-9|NA|TRBD2
TGTGCCAGCAGCTTTCAAGCGGGGGCCACCGGGGAGCTGTTTTTT
CASSFQAGATGELFF
>TRBJ1-6|TRBV7-2|NA|NA
TGTGCCAGCAGTCGCATGCCTGGGCTTAGTAATTCACCCCTCCACTTT
CASSRMPGLSNSPLHF
>TRBJ1-4|TRBV7-9|NA|NA
TGTGCCAGCAGCTTAGAAGGGGGAACTAATGAAAAACTATTTTTT
CASSLEGGTNEKLFF
>TRBJ2-2|TRBV9|NA|TRBD2
TGTGCCAGCAGCCAGTTGGGAGGGTCTACAACCGGGGAGCTGTTTTTT
CASSQLGGSTTGELFF
>TRBJ2-6|TRBV12-1|NA|NA
TGTGCCAGCAGCCCACGGGGGGACAGGGGTTTAACTGGGGCCAACGTCCTGACTTTC
CASSPRGDRGLTGANVLTF